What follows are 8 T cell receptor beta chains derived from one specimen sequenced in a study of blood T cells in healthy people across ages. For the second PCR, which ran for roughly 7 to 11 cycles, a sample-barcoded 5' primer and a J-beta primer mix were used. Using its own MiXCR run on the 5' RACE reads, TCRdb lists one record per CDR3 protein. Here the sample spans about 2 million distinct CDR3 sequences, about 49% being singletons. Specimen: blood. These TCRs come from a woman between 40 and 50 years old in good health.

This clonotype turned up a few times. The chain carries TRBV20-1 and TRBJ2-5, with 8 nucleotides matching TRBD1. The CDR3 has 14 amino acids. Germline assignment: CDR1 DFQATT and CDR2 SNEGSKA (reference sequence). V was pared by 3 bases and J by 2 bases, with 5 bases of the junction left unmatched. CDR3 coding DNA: TGCAGTGCTAGTGGACAGGGTTATCAAGAGACCCAGTACTTC. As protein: CSASGQGYQETQYF.

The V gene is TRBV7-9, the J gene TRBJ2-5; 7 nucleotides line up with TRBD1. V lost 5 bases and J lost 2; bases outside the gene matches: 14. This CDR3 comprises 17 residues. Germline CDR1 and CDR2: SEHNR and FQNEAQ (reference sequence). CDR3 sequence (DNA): TGTGCCAGCAGCCCCGGTCAAACTAGGGGGCTACAAGAGACCCAGTACTTC. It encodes CASSPGQTRGLQETQYF.

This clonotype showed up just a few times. CDR3 nucleotide sequence: TGTGCCACCAGTGAAGGACGGACGAGCTCCTACAATGAGCAGTTCTTC. Translated: CATSEGRTSSYNEQFF. The rearrangement links TRBV24-1 to TRBJ2-1, with unresolved D. This CDR3 is built from 16 residues. CDR1 is KGHDR, CDR2 SFDVKD, per germline. The V gene lost 4 bases and the J gene lost 0 bases, with 12 bases spanning the gap.

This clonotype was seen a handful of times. CDR3 in amino acids: CASSPRVNTGNEQFF. The CDR3 DNA reads as TGTGCCAGCAGTCCCCGAGTGAATACAGGCAATGAGCAGTTCTTC. The chain is built from TRBV28 and TRBJ2-1; D is perhaps TRBD1 (5 bases). Germline V gene sequence: CDR1 MDHEN, CDR2 SYDVKM. The V and J ends lost 5 bases and 6 bases respectively, with 17 bases between them. The CDR3 is 15 amino acids.

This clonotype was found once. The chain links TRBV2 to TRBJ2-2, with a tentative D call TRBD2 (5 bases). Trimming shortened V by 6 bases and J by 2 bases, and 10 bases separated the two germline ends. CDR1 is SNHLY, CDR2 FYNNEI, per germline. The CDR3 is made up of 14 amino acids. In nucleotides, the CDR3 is TGTGCCAGCAGAATTGGAGGCAACACCGGGGAGCTGTTTTTT. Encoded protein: CASRIGGNTGELFF. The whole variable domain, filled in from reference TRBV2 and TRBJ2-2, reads EPEVTQTPSHQVTQMGQEVILRCVPISNHLYFYWYRQILGQKVEFLVSFYNNEISEKSEIFDDQFSVERPDGSNFTLKIRSTKLEDSAMYFCASRIGGNTGELFFGEGSRLTVL.

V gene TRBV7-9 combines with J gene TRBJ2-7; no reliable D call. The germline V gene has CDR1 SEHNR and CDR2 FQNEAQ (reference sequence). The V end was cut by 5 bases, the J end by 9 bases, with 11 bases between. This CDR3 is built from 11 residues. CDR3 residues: CASSHSERQYF. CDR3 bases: TGTGCCAGCAGCCACTCAGAGAGGCAGTACTTC.

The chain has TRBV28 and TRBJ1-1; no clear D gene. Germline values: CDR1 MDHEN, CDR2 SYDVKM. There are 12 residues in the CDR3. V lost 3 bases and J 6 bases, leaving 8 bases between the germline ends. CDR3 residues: CASSFSGPEAFF. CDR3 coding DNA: TGTGCCAGCAGTTTTTCGGGCCCTGAAGCTTTCTTT.

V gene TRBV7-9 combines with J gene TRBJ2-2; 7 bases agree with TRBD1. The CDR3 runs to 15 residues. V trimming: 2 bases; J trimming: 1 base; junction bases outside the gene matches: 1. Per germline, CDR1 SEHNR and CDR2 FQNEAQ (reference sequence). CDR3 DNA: TGTGCCAGCAGCTTAACAGGGGTGAACACCGGGGAGCTGTTTTTT. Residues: CASSLTGVNTGELFF. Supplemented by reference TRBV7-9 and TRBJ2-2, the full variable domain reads DTGVSQNPRHKITKRGQNVTFRCDPISEHNRLYWYRQTLGQGPEFLTYFQNEAQLEKSRLLSDRFSAERPKGSFSTLEIQRTEQGDSAMYLCASSLTGVNTGELFFGEGSRLTVL.